This T cell receptor (beta chain) was sequenced for a study of T cell changes during pregnancy in multiple sclerosis. Germline V CDR1 and CDR2: SGHVS, FQNEAQ. V gave up 4 bases and J gave up 0 bases, with 14 bases separating them. This CDR3 contains 16 residues. The method was immunoSEQ multiplex PCR; TCRdb's version includes in-frame clones alone and lacks a portion of them. The sample has tens of thousands of clones; about nine tenths are singletons. The chain combines TRBV7-8 with TRBJ2-3; maybe TRBD2 (6 bases). The origin of this receptor is a female donor in good health, enrolled as a control in a pregnancy study. The sample here was peripheral blood, taken in the third trimester of pregnancy. CDR3 sequence reads: CASSSGAGLSTDTQYF. CDR3 DNA sequence: TGTGCCAGCAGCTCCGGGGCGGGACTCAGCACAGATACGCAGTATTTT.